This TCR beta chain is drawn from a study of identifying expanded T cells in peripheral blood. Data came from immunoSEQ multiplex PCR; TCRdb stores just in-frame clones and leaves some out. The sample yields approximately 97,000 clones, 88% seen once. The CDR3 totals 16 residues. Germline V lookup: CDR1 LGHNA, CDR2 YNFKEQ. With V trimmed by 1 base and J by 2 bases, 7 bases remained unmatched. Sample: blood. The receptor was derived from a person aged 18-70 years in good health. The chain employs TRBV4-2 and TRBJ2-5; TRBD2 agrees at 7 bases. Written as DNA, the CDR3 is TGTGCCAGCAGCCAAGGGGGGGGATCGGGGCAAGAGACCCAGTACTTC. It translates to CASSQGGGSGQETQYF.